This T cell receptor beta chain emerged from a study of response to subunit inactivated influenza vaccine. Study outcomes and limitations: Authors suggested each seasonal influenza vaccination recruits few new T cells.

This CDR3 is 14 amino acids long. V was cut by 2 bases and J by 5 bases, with 10 bases left in between. Note on this clonotype: Its target is not known.

TCRdb reprocessed the RT-PCR reads with MiXCR, giving one entry per CDR3 protein. The sample has around 790,000 distinct CDR3 sequences; about 20% are singletons. This receptor was identified in a man in his forties or fifties who received an inactivated influenza vaccine. This material consisted of PBMCs from blood, taken approximately 5 days after vaccination. The V call is TRBV12-3 or TRBV12-4, the J call TRBJ1-5, with D possibly matching TRBD1 (5 bases). This CDR3 reads CASSLSGRDQPQHF. The CDR3 DNA is TGTGCCAGCAGTTTATCGGGGCGCGATCAGCCCCAGCATTTT.